A single sample gave rise to the 25 T cell receptor beta chains below, sequenced in a study of T cell repertoires in cytomegalovirus infection. TCRdb processed the reads anew with MiXCR; each CDR3 protein has one entry. The sample consists of 830,000 or so distinct CDR3 sequences, 32% of them appearing once. For these receptors, no antigen is known. The sequencing here drew on cultured CD8+ T cells from PBMCs, taken from culture after CMV antigen stimulation. Every receptor here comes from a human donor in good health (CMV status not recorded). Some clones in this sample may be carry-over from other donors' samples.

This clonotype has just a few counts. V is TRBV27 and J is TRBJ1-3; a weak D match, TRBD1 (6 bases). This CDR3 has 17 residues. V lost 6 bases to trimming and J lost 0 bases, with 18 bases between them. Germline CDR1 and CDR2: MNHEY and SMNVEV (reference sequence). The DNA for the CDR3 is TGTGCCAGCAGGTCACATCAGGACAGCACCTCTGGAAACACCATATATTTT. As protein: CASRSHQDSTSGNTIYF.

This sequence joins TRBV6-5 and TRBJ2-5; 8 bases line up with TRBD1. V trimming: 2 bases; J trimming: 5 bases; junction bases outside the gene matches: 10. CDR3 length: 16 amino acids. Germline lookup yields CDR1 MNHEY and CDR2 SVGAGI. Written as DNA, the CDR3 is TGTGCCAGCAGTTACGAGTCGACAGGGGTTAAGGAGACCCAGTACTTC. Translation: CASSYESTGVKETQYF.

Note on this clonotype: This clone may be a read error of a much larger clone one base away. V usage is TRBV19 and J usage is TRBJ2-2, with TRBD2 matching 9 bases. Germline values: CDR1 LNHDA, CDR2 SQIVND (reference sequence). The CDR3 contains 16 residues. The DNA for the CDR3 is TGTGTCAGTAGTCGGACGCGGGGGGGTAACACCGGGGAGCTGTTTTTT. Amino acids: CVSSRTRGGNTGELFF.

This chain connects TRBV12-3 or TRBV12-4 to TRBJ1-1; possibly TRBD1 for D (6 bases). The CDR3 sequence is 14 residues long. Trimming took off 6 bases at V and 4 bases at J, with 15 bases between the two ends. CDR3 protein: CASRDSLRGTEAFF. The CDR3 coding sequence is TGTGCCAGCAGGGACAGCCTGCGGGGCACTGAAGCTTTCTTT.

The chain recombines TRBV14 with TRBJ2-5, with 8 positions matching TRBD1. The junction had 8 bases not matched to a gene; V was cut back by 3 bases and J by 2 bases. Germline loops: CDR1 SGHDN, CDR2 FVKESK. This CDR3 spans 16 amino acids. As DNA, the CDR3 is TGTGCCAGCAGCCATCGCTACAGGGGGTGGCAAGAGACCCAGTACTTC. Residues: CASSHRYRGWQETQYF.

Of note for this clonotype: At one of its ends the junction is not consistent with the germline gene, which may arise from a read error. V and J are TRBV12-3 or TRBV12-4 and TRBJ2-3; a possible D gene is TRBD2 (6 bases). This CDR3 spans 10 amino acids. CDR3 DNA: TGTGCCACGATGGGGGGAACGCAGAATTTT. Amino acids: CATMGGTQNF.

This clonotype has just a few counts. CDR3 loop: CAAEEEPGELFF. As DNA, the CDR3 is TGTGCCGCCGAGGAGGAACCCGGGGAGCTGTTTTTT. The chain recombines TRBV6-1 with TRBJ2-2, with a tentative D call TRBD2 (5 bases). Germline V lookup: CDR1 MNHNS, CDR2 SASEGT. The CDR3 length is 12 residues. Trimming removed 11 bases at V and 6 bases at J, with 13 bases between.

This clonotype has a handful of counts. DNA for the CDR3: TGTGCCAGCAGCCCCGACGCATCGGACTATGGCTACACCTTC. Residues: CASSPDASDYGYTF. The genes are TRBV7-3 and TRBJ1-2; the D is unclear. CDR3 length: 14 residues. V lost 5 bases, J lost 3 bases, and 13 bases lay in between. CDR1 and CDR2 (germline): SGHTA, FQGTGA.

The genes are TRBV18 and TRBJ2-5; D unclear. Germline values: CDR1 KGHSH, CDR2 LQKENI. V dropped 3 bases and J dropped 0 bases, with 11 bases sitting between them. This CDR3 comprises 15 residues. For the CDR3, the DNA is TGTGCCAGCTCACCCTCGACGGATTACCAAGAGACCCAGTACTTC. Amino acids: CASSPSTDYQETQYF.

The chain uses TRBV7-9 and TRBJ2-2, with 7 bases that match TRBD1. Germline CDR1 reads SEHNR; CDR2 reads FQNEAQ (reference sequence). This CDR3 is built from 16 residues. V shed 5 bases and J 1 base; nucleotides not matched to a gene: 7. The CDR3 DNA follows: TGTGCCAGCAGCGAAGGGGGCAGGGGGAACACCGGGGAGCTGTTTTTT. Its protein product is CASSEGGRGNTGELFF.

The chain recombines TRBV7-2 with TRBJ1-1, with 8 bases matching TRBD1. CDR1 SGHTA and CDR2 FQGNSA come from the germline V gene. The ends lost 6 bases at V and 0 bases at J; junction bases unmatched: 6. The CDR3 sequence is 15 residues long. CDR3 bases: TGTGCCAGCAGGCAAGACAGGGGCCTGAACACTGAAGCTTTCTTT. Translating gives CASRQDRGLNTEAFF.

This clonotype was detected only once. The CDR3, as DNA: TGTGCCAGTAGTGAATCCGGGACAGGGGGCGGATTGGAAGCTTTCTTT. This gives the protein CASSESGTGGGLEAFF. The genes are TRBV19 and TRBJ1-1; TRBD1 matches at 12 bases. V was pared by 5 bases and J by 8 bases, with 12 bases of the junction left unmatched. Germline CDR1 is LNHDA and CDR2 is SQIVND (reference sequence). This CDR3 spans 16 amino acids.

In its sample, this clonotype was seen a few times. The genes are TRBV19 and TRBJ1-5; D is undetermined. V lost 5 bases and J lost 0, with 8 bases in between. Germline loops: CDR1 LNHDA, CDR2 SQIVND (reference sequence). This CDR3 region has 14 residues. DNA for the CDR3: TGTGCCAGTAGTTCCGCGCATAGCAATCAGCCCCAGCATTTT. Translated, it gives CASSSAHSNQPQHF.

The chain uses TRBV4-1 and TRBJ1-2, with a tentative D call TRBD1 (5 bases). CDR3 length equals 18 residues. Germline V CDR1 and CDR2: MGHRA, YSYEKL. V shed 4 bases and J shed 4 bases, with 25 bases lying between them. The CDR3 region has the DNA TGCGCCAGCAGCCCAATAGTTTACGGGGACCTACGGCGCTATGGCTACACCTTC. Amino acid sequence: CASSPIVYGDLRRYGYTF.

The chain recombines TRBV12-3 or TRBV12-4 with TRBJ1-4; D might be TRBD1 (5 bases). There are 17 residues in the CDR3. With 0 bases removed from V and 0 bases from J, the gap between germline ends came to 11 bases. Here the CDR3 DNA reads TGTGCCAGCAGTTTAGCGTTCCAGGGAGCAACTAATGAAAAACTGTTTTTT. Translating gives CASSLAFQGATNEKLFF.

This clonotype occurred a few times. The genes are TRBV9 and TRBJ2-1; a possible D gene is TRBD2 (6 bases). Germline-derived CDR1 and CDR2 are SGDLS and YYNGEE. Trimming left V 1 base short and J 4 bases short, with 15 bases between. There are 16 residues in the CDR3. CDR3 protein: CASSVSGQAVYNEQFF. The CDR3 bases are TGTGCCAGCAGCGTAAGCGGGCAGGCCGTTTACAATGAGCAGTTCTTC.

The table lists this clonotype with a few counts. The rearrangement links TRBV5-4 to TRBJ2-5; TRBD1 agrees at 9 bases. Trimming at V came to 4 bases and at J to 1 base, leaving 8 bases not matched to a gene. CDR1 and CDR2 from the germline V gene are SGHNT and YYREEE (reference sequence). The CDR3 contains 16 residues. CDR3 loop: CASSVWDRAIQETQYF. The CDR3 region has the DNA TGTGCCAGCAGCGTTTGGGACAGGGCTATCCAAGAGACCCAGTACTTC.

The table lists this clonotype with a count of one. V and J are TRBV7-4 and TRBJ1-2; D unresolved. The V and J ends lost 5 bases and 4 bases respectively, with 14 bases between them. CDR1 is SGHVT and CDR2 is SQSDAQ in the germline V gene. The CDR3 has 14 amino acids. CDR3 in amino acids: CASSATLVSYGYTF. Here the CDR3 DNA reads TGTGCCAGCAGCGCAACCCTAGTCTCCTATGGCTACACCTTC.

This clonotype is a singleton in its sample. J is TRBJ2-7 and V is TRBV20-1; D is uncertain. Looked up from germline, CDR1 is DFQATT and CDR2 is SNEGSKA (reference sequence). Trimming took off 1 base at V and 0 bases at J, with 13 bases between the two ends. This CDR3 contains 15 residues. CDR3 sequence (DNA): TGCAGTGCTAGAGGGGCCAACCAGAGCTCCTACGAGCAGTACGTC. Protein sequence: CSARGANQSSYEQYV.

This clonotype was recorded a few times. This chain links TRBV10-3 with TRBJ2-7, with TRBD2 matching over 15 bases. The CDR3 is 15 residues long. The germline CDR1 and CDR2 sequences are ENHRY and SYGVKD. J was trimmed by 2 bases and V by 8 bases; bases with no gene match: 4. The DNA for the CDR3 is TGTGCCATCCTAGGACTAGCGGGGGGGACCTACGAGCAGTACTTC. Translation gives CAILGLAGGTYEQYF.

The chain has TRBV27 and TRBJ2-7; possibly TRBD1 for D (6 bases). Between the trimmed V and J ends, which lost 0 bases and 2 bases, there was a span of 11 bases. CDR1 is MNHEY and CDR2 is SMNVEV in the germline V gene (reference sequence). The length of the CDR3 is 15 residues. DNA for the CDR3: TGTGCCAGCAGTTTATCGCTAGAGGGGGCCTACGAGCAGTACTTC. Translation: CASSLSLEGAYEQYF.

The chain is built from TRBV6-1 and TRBJ2-5; D gene uncertain. The CDR3 spans 15 residues. The germline V gene has CDR1 MNHNS and CDR2 SASEGT. V was pared by 3 bases and J by 4 bases, with 15 bases between. The CDR3 region is CASSDPIGIGETQYF. In DNA form, the CDR3 reads TGTGCCAGCAGTGACCCAATAGGGATTGGAGAGACCCAGTACTTC.

The chain has TRBV6-2 or TRBV6-3 and TRBJ2-1, with unresolved D. Trimming took off 6 bases at V and 8 bases at J, with 20 bases between the two ends. Looked up from germline, CDR1 is MNHEY and CDR2 is SVGEGT. CDR3 length: 15 amino acids. The CDR3 DNA reads TGTGCCAGCAGCCCTGACGGATGGATGATAGATGAGCAGTTCTTC. It specifies CASSPDGWMIDEQFF.

The chain couples TRBV5-6 to TRBJ1-2; weak D call: TRBD1 (5 bases). CDR3 length: 16 residues. With 5 bases removed from V and 1 base from J, the gap between germline ends came to 18 bases. Germline V lookup: CDR1 SGHDT, CDR2 YYEEEE. Written as DNA, the CDR3 is TGTGCCAGCAGTTCAAGAGGGGATACCTTTAACTATGGCTACACCTTC. This translates into CASSSRGDTFNYGYTF.

V gene TRBV7-9 combines with J gene TRBJ1-4; unclear D gene. Germline assignment: CDR1 SEHNR and CDR2 FQNEAQ (reference sequence). The CDR3 sequence is 14 residues long. With 0 bases removed from V and 4 bases from J, the gap between germline ends came to 6 bases. The CDR3 DNA sequence: TGTGCCAGCAGCTTAGCGGAGTATAATGAAAAACTGTTTTTT. Protein sequence: CASSLAEYNEKLFF.